Following are 4 T cell receptor beta chains from one sample sequenced in a study of blood T cell repertoires in COVID-19. Profiled with immunoSEQ multiplex PCR; TCRdb holds only in-frame clones, not every one. Of some 60,000 clones in the sample, around four fifths were seen once. Specimen: peripheral blood. All receptors come from an elderly woman with acute or convalescent COVID-19.

Of note for this clone: One junction end disagrees with the germline gene, perhaps due to a read error. The genes are TRBV29-1 and TRBJ2-7; 7 bases agree with TRBD1. CDR3 length: 14 residues. Germline V gives CDR1 SQVTM, CDR2 ANQGSEA. The CDR3 is CSVKDGQAIYEQYF. CDR3 coding DNA: TGCAGCGTTAAAGATGGACAGGCTATCTACGAGCAGTACTTC.

The chain couples TRBV28 to TRBJ2-5; 10 bases fit TRBD1. V was clipped by 5 bases and J by 4 bases; unmatched bases: 4. The CDR3 loop spans 14 amino acids. CDR1 MDHEN and CDR2 SYDVKM come from the germline V gene. The CDR3 DNA reads as TGTGCCAGCAGTGACAGGGGGCCGGGAGAGACCCAGTACTTC. Its translation: CASSDRGPGETQYF.

CDR3 loop: CAWSLGGEADTQYF. Here the CDR3 DNA reads TGTGCCTGGAGCCTGGGGGGGGAGGCAGATACGCAGTATTTT. The chain couples TRBV30 to TRBJ2-3; 7 bases agree with TRBD2. Germline CDR1 GTSNPN, CDR2 SVGIG (reference sequence). The CDR3 is 14 amino acids. V dropped 3 bases and J dropped 4; count of bases not matched to a gene: 7.

The chain joins TRBV28 to TRBJ2-1; 10 bases are shared with TRBD2. The germline V gene has CDR1 MDHEN and CDR2 SYDVKM. The CDR3 has 15 residues. V gave up 1 base and J gave up 4 bases; unmatched junction bases: 1. The CDR3 sequence: CASSLLLAGYNEQFF. CDR3 nucleotide sequence: TGTGCCAGCAGTTTATTACTAGCGGGATACAATGAGCAGTTCTTC.